These 4 T cell receptor beta chains share one sample of origin, sequenced in a study of blood T cell repertoires in COVID-19. Sequencing used immunoSEQ multiplex PCR; TCRdb keeps in-frame clones, though not all of them. The sample contains about 180,000 clones, about 86% of which appear only once. Sequences were obtained from peripheral blood. All receptors come from a man aged 50-60 years with active or convalescent COVID-19.

J is TRBJ1-2 and V is TRBV5-1, with TRBD1 as a possible D gene (6 bases). Germline V gives CDR1 SGHRS, CDR2 YFSETQ. This CDR3 is built from 16 residues. V shed 0 bases and J shed 4 bases, with 16 bases lying between them. The CDR3, as DNA: TGCGCCAGCAGCTTGGGGACAGTTACAGAAGGCTATGGCTACACCTTC. Translation gives CASSLGTVTEGYGYTF.

The DNA for the CDR3 is TGTGCCACCAGTGAAGGGGATGGCTACACCTTC. Translated: CATSEGDGYTF. This chain links TRBV24-1 with TRBJ1-2; tentative D call: TRBD1 (5 bases). The CDR3 spans 11 residues. The V end was cut by 4 bases, the J end by 6 bases, with 5 bases between. CDR1 is KGHDR and CDR2 is SFDVKD in the germline V gene.

V gene TRBV9 combines with J gene TRBJ2-6, with D uncertain. The CDR3 contains 16 residues. CDR1 and CDR2 from the germline V gene are SGDLS and YYNGEE. The V end was cut by 0 bases, the J end by 4 bases, with 11 bases between. CDR3 coding DNA: TGTGCCAGCAGCGTAGCTACTGCGGCAGGGGCCAACGTCCTGACTTTC. This encodes CASSVATAAGANVLTF.

This chain joins TRBV5-4 and TRBJ2-1; D possibly corresponds to TRBD2 (6 bases). Germline CDR1 and CDR2: SGHNT and YYREEE (reference sequence). The V end was cut by 0 bases, the J end by 6 bases, with 10 bases between. The CDR3 has 14 amino acids. CDR3 sequence reads: CASSLGGAINEQFF. DNA for the CDR3: TGTGCCAGCAGCTTGGGCGGGGCCATCAATGAGCAGTTCTTC.